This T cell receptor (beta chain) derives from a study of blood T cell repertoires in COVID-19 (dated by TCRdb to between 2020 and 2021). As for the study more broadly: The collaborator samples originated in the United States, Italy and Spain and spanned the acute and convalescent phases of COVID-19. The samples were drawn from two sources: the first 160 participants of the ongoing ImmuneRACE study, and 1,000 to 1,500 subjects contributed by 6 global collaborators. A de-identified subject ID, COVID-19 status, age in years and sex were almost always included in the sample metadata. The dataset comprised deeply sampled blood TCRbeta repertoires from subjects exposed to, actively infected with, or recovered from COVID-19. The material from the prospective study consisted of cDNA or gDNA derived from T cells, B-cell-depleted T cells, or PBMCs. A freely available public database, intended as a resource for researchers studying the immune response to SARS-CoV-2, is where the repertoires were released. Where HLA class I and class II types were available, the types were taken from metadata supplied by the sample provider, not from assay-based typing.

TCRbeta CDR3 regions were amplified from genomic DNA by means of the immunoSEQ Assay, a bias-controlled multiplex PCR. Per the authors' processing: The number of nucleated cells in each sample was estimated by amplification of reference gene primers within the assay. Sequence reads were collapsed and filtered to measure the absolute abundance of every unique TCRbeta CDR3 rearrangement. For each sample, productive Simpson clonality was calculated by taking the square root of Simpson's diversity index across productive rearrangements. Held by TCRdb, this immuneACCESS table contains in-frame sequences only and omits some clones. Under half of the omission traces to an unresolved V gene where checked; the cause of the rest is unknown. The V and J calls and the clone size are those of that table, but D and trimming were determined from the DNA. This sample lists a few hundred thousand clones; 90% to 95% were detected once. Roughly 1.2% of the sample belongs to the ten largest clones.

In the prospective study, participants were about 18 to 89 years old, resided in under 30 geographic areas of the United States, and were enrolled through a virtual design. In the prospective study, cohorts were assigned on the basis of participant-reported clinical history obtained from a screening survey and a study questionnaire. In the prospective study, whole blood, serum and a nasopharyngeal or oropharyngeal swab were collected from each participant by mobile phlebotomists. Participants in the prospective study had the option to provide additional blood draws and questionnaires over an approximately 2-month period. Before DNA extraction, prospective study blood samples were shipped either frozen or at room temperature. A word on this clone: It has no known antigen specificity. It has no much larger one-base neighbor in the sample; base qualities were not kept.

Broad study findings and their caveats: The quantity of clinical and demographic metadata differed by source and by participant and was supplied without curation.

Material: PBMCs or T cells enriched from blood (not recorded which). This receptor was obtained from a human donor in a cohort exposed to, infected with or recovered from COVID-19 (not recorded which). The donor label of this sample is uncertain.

The DNA sequence is as follows: TGTGCCAGCAGCCCCTCCTTAATGACAGGAGCCTACGAGCAGTACTTC. Its translation is CASSPSLMTGAYEQYF. The sequence links TRBV7-9 to TRBJ2-7; TRBD1 is possibly the D segment (6 matching bases). CDR1 and CDR2 (SEHNR, FQNEAQ) derive from the germline V gene (reference sequence). The junction carries 19 bases between V and J, which are trimmed by 5 bases and 2 bases respectively. CDR3 length: 16 amino acids, cysteine to phenylalanine. Just CDR3 DNA is preserved here, 48 bases in frame from base 1.